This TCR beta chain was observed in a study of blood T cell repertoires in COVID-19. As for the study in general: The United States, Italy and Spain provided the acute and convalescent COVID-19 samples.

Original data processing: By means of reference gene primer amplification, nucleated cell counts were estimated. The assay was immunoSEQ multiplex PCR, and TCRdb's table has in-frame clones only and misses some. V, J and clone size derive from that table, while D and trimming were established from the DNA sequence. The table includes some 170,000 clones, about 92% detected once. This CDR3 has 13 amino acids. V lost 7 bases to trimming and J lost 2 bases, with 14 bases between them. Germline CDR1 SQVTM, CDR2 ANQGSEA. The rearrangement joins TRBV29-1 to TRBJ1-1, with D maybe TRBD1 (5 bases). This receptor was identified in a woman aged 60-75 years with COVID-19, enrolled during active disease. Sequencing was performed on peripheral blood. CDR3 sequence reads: CSARPGDNTEAFF. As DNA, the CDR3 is TGCAGCGCTCGGCCGGGGGATAACACTGAAGCTTTCTTT.